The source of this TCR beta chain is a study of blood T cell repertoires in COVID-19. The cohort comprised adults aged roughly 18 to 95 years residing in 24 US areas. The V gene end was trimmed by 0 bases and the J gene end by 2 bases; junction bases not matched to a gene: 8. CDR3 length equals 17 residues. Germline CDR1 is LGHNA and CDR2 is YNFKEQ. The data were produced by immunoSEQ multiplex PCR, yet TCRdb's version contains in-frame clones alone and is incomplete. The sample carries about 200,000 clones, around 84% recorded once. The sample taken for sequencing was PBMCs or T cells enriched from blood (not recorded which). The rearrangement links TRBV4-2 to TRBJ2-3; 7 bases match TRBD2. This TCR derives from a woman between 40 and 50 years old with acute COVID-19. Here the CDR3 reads CASSQDVSGQLTDTQYF. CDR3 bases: TGTGCCAGCAGCCAAGATGTTAGCGGGCAACTCACAGATACGCAGTATTTT.